These 17 T cell receptor beta chains originate from one sample sequenced in a study of cytomegalovirus exposure and HLA in healthy donors. The PCR ran on 60 Vbeta and 13 Jbeta primers. Using immunoSEQ multiplex PCR, the repertoire was profiled, and TCRdb retains in-frame clones only, with some absent. The data hold under 200,000 clones, with roughly 78% observed a single time. Material for sequencing was PBMCs. These TCRs come from a woman in her 30s in good health and CMV-seropositive.

This chain links TRBV7-8 with TRBJ1-2, with D maybe TRBD1 (5 bases). V was trimmed by 0 bases and J by 8 bases, leaving 22 bases between them. The length of the CDR3 is 17 residues. Germline CDR1 is SGHVS and CDR2 is FQNEAQ. The CDR3 protein is CASSLAGTQTDLRGYTF. The CDR3 region has the DNA TGTGCCAGCAGCTTAGCGGGCACGCAGACAGATCTCCGAGGCTACACCTTC.

This clone was counted between two and nine times. This chain connects TRBV4-3 to TRBJ2-3, with a tentative D call TRBD2 (6 bases). CDR1 is LGHNA, CDR2 YSLEER, per germline. This CDR3 has 17 amino acids. V gave up 0 bases and J gave up 0 bases, with 13 bases separating them. The DNA of the CDR3 is TGCGCCAGCAGCCAAGATCCTGGAGGGGCTAGCACAGATACGCAGTATTTT. This gives the protein CASSQDPGGASTDTQYF.

As to this clone: Mismatch with germline at one junction end may stem from a read error. The chain is built from TRBV6-1 and TRBJ2-2; 10 bases match TRBD1. CDR1 MNHNS and CDR2 SASEGT come from the germline V gene. This CDR3 has 20 residues. Here the CDR3 reads CTSSDPWDRGRKTNTGELFF. CDR3 in DNA: TGTACCAGCAGTGACCCTTGGGACAGGGGCCGTAAGACGAACACCGGGGAGCTGTTTTTT.

The table lists this clone with many counts. The chain is built from TRBV2 and TRBJ1-1; maybe TRBD1 (6 bases). Looked up from germline, CDR1 is SNHLY and CDR2 is FYNNEI. The germline V and J ends were trimmed by 6 bases and 1 base, with 21 bases remaining between them. CDR3 length: 17 residues. CDR3 protein: CASRWTVHEVGNTEAFF. In nucleotides, the CDR3 is TGTGCCAGCAGGTGGACAGTCCACGAGGTTGGGAACACTGAAGCTTTCTTT.

V is TRBV9 and J is TRBJ2-7; the D gene is possibly TRBD1 (6 bases). The germline CDR1 and CDR2 sequences are SGDLS and YYNGEE. This CDR3 comprises 12 residues. The V end was cut by 4 bases, the J end by 4 bases, with 9 bases between. In nucleotides, the CDR3 is TGTGCCAGCAGCACAGGGAGTTACGAGCAGTACTTC. It codes for CASSTGSYEQYF.

V and J are TRBV7-9 and TRBJ2-3; 9 bases are shared with TRBD2. CDR1 is SEHNR, CDR2 FQNEAQ, per germline (reference sequence). The CDR3 totals 16 residues. V shed 5 bases, J shed 3 bases, and the junction held 9 bases outside the gene matches. The CDR3 here is CASSDAGGGRTDTQYF. The CDR3 coding sequence is TGTGCCAGCAGCGACGCGGGGGGGGGAAGGACAGATACGCAGTATTTT.

The chain links TRBV4-1 to TRBJ2-3; TRBD2 matches at 13 bases. Germline CDR1 MGHRA, CDR2 YSYEKL. The CDR3 is 19 amino acids. Trimming removed 1 base from V and 4 bases from J; junction bases left unmatched: 11. The CDR3 loop reads CASSQGTARTSGSADTQYF. Here the CDR3 DNA reads TGCGCCAGCAGCCAAGGGACAGCCCGGACTAGCGGGAGTGCAGATACGCAGTATTTT.

The chain links TRBV4-2 to TRBJ2-5; 7 bases match TRBD2. The CDR3 contains 15 residues. Trimming took 3 bases from V and 5 from J; bases not matched to a gene: 9. Germline lookup yields CDR1 LGHNA and CDR2 YNFKEQ. The CDR3 sequence is CASSQERQGGETQYF. In DNA form, the CDR3 reads TGTGCCAGCAGCCAGGAGAGGCAGGGAGGGGAGACCCAGTACTTC.

The chain links TRBV7-2 to TRBJ2-3, with TRBD2 matching over 7 bases. The V gene's germline CDR1 is SGHTA and CDR2 FQGNSA. CDR3 length: 16 amino acids. Trimming took 3 bases from V and 0 from J; bases not matched to a gene: 6. Here the CDR3 reads CASSFSGLGSTDTQYF. In DNA form, the CDR3 reads TGTGCCAGCAGCTTCTCCGGACTAGGTAGCACAGATACGCAGTATTTT.

J is TRBJ1-5 and V is TRBV28, with D maybe TRBD1 (5 bases). CDR1 and CDR2 (germline): MDHEN, SYDVKM. The CDR3 runs to 15 residues. V lost 6 bases to trimming and J lost 6 bases, with 18 bases between them. CDR3 region: CASSPGGAQGQPQHF. CDR3 DNA: TGTGCCAGCAGCCCTGGTGGGGCCCAAGGTCAGCCCCAGCATTTT.

This clone was seen more than once but under ten times. The V gene is TRBV29-1, the J gene TRBJ2-1; D remains unclear. Germline V CDR1 and CDR2: SQVTM, ANQGSEA. CDR3 length equals 14 residues. Trimming left V 4 bases short and J 3 bases short, with 13 bases between. The CDR3 here is CSVVARGLYNEQFF. For the CDR3, the DNA is TGCAGCGTTGTAGCTCGCGGTCTCTACAATGAGCAGTTCTTC.

Details on this clone: At one end, the junction sequence differs from germline, possibly due to a read error. The V call is TRBV25-1, the J call TRBJ1-2; 9 bases agree with TRBD1. Germline lookup yields CDR1 MGHDK and CDR2 SYGVNS. The CDR3 covers 14 residues. The CDR3 loop reads CANSDWDREDGYTF. Here the CDR3 DNA reads TGTGCCAACAGTGATTGGGACAGGGAGGATGGCTACACCTTC.

The J gene is TRBJ1-3, the V gene TRBV15; D is undetermined. CDR1 is LNHNV, CDR2 YYDKDF, per germline (reference sequence). The CDR3 is 15 residues long. Between the trimmed V and J ends, which lost 1 base and 0 bases, there was a span of 7 bases. The DNA of the CDR3 is TGTGCCACCAGCAGAGTCACCGGCTCTGGAAACACCATATATTTT. It translates to CATSRVTGSGNTIYF.

The chain employs TRBV4-3 and TRBJ1-5; D not certain. The length of the CDR3 is 14 residues. CDR1 and CDR2 from the germline V gene are LGHNA and YSLEER. Trimming cost V 4 bases and J 1 base, with 8 bases left between them. The CDR3 loop is CASSRIGSNQPQHF. In DNA, the CDR3 is TGCGCCAGCAGCCGAATCGGGAGCAATCAGCCCCAGCATTTT.

The V gene is TRBV2, the J gene TRBJ2-4; 10 bases fit TRBD1. The CDR3 has 16 residues. Germline loops: CDR1 SNHLY, CDR2 FYNNEI. With V trimmed by 6 bases and J by 5 bases, 10 bases remained unmatched. This CDR3 is CASSARQGAFENIQYF. DNA for the CDR3: TGTGCCAGCAGCGCTCGACAGGGGGCGTTTGAAAACATTCAGTACTTC. Together with reference TRBV2 and TRBJ2-4, the CDR3 gives the full variable domain: EPEVTQTPSHQVTQMGQEVILRCVPISNHLYFYWYRQILGQKVEFLVSFYNNEISEKSEIFDDQFSVERPDGSNFTLKIRSTKLEDSAMYFCASSARQGAFENIQYFGAGTRLSVL.

The chain is built from TRBV30 and TRBJ2-2, with a weak D call TRBD2 (6 bases). Per germline, CDR1 GTSNPN and CDR2 SVGIG (reference sequence). V shed 0 bases and J shed 6 bases, with 26 bases lying between them. The CDR3 loop spans 19 amino acids. The CDR3: CAWSVNVGGGRKQAGELFF. CDR3 coding DNA: TGTGCCTGGAGTGTAAATGTCGGGGGAGGAAGGAAACAGGCCGGGGAGCTGTTTTTT.

The chain links TRBV29-1 to TRBJ1-4; TRBD1 is a possible D gene (6 bases). There are 14 residues in the CDR3. The V gene lost 4 bases and the J gene lost 8 bases, with 17 bases spanning the gap. The germline gives CDR1 SQVTM, CDR2 ANQGSEA. For the CDR3, the DNA is TGCAGCGTTGTGCCCAGGGGCCTGGGAGAAAAACTGTTTTTT. This gives the protein CSVVPRGLGEKLFF. Looking up the rest from reference TRBV29-1 and TRBJ1-4 gives the full variable domain: SAVISQKPSRDICQRGTSLTIQCQVDSQVTMMFWYRQQPGQSLTLIATANQGSEATYESGFVIDKFPISRPNLTFSTLTVSNMSPEDSSIYLCSVVPRGLGEKLFFGSGTQLSVL.